This T cell receptor beta chain came from a study of T cells in women clearing cervical HPV infection. Study overall: Women with histologically confirmed HPV16-related CIN3 or worse, 2 with invasive cancer, served as cases. Controls' single incident HPV16 infection cleared within 12 months without precancer. Controls gave blood once infection was undetectable; cases at lesion identification.

Profiled with immunoSEQ multiplex PCR; TCRdb holds only in-frame clones, not every one. This sample's clone table lists around 25,000 clones. The TCR originated in a woman between 18 and 70 years old with a cervical HPV16 infection that either progressed to CIN3+ or cleared (not recorded which). The sequenced sample was blood buffy coat.

The CDR3 sequence is CASSLGDRGNNEQFF. CDR3 bases read: TGCGCCAGCAGCTTGGGGGACAGGGGAAACAATGAG. The rearrangement links TRBV5-1 to TRBJ2-1, with TRBD1 matching 10 bases. Read coverage stops 3 residues before the CDR3 terminus; the germline J gene supplies the remainder. In germline, CDR1 is SGHRS, CDR2 YFSETQ. J lost 5 bases, V lost 0 bases, and 2 bases had no gene match. The CDR3 spans 15 residues.